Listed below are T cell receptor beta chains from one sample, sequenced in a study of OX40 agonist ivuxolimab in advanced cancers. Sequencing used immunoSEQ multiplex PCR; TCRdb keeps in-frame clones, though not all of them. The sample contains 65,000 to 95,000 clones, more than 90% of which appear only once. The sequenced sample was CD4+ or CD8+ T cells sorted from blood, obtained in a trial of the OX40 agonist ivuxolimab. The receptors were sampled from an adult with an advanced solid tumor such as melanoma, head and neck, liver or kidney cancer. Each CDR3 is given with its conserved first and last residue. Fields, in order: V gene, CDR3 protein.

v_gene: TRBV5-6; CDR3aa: CASSLDPIRDTQYF
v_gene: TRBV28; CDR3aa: CASSLTPSRLGEQYF
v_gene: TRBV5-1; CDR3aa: CASRYRGSSDYGYTF
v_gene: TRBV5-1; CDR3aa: CASSPLSAGEGEEKLFF
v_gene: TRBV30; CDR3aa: CAWTGTGPHEQYF
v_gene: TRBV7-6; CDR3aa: CASSLAGGEVYEQFF
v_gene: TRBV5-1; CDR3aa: CASSLGSSGGSNEQFF
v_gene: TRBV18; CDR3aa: CASSPQTGSNTEAFF
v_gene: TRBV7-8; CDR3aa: CASSLRLAGGSYTDTQYF
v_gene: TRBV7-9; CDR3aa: CASSPRRGHGTDTQYF
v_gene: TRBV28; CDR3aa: CASRDTKETQYF
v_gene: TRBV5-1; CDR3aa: CASSRGRGGTGELFF